This T cell receptor beta chain was identified during a study of blood T cell repertoires in COVID-19. Study overall: Researchers got acute and convalescent COVID-19 samples from the United States, Italy and Spain. PBMCs, B-cell-depleted T cells, or T cells provided the cDNA or gDNA that made up the material.

Original processing notes: It was from reference gene primer amplification that nucleated cell counts were estimated. Assay used: immunoSEQ multiplex PCR; TCRdb lists only in-frame clones, some missing. That table is the source of V, J and clone size, and D and trimming were worked out from the DNA. The top ten hold about 13% of the sample, which has 200,000 to 250,000 clones, approximately 80% seen once. The junction had 6 bases not matched to a gene; V was cut back by 4 bases and J by 4 bases. There are 16 residues in the CDR3. Germline assignment: CDR1 MGHRA and CDR2 YSYEKL. The origin of this receptor is a human donor in a cohort sampled during active COVID-19. Specimen: peripheral blood. The chain is built from TRBV4-1 and TRBJ2-2; 10 bases are shared with TRBD2. CDR3 DNA sequence: TGCGCCAGCAGCCGTCAATTAGCGGGAGGCACCGGGGAGCTGTTTTTT. Amino acid sequence: CASSRQLAGGTGELFF.